The 6 T cell receptor beta chains listed next were all sequenced from one sample in a study of blood T cell repertoires in COVID-19. Generated by immunoSEQ multiplex PCR, the TCRdb table keeps only in-frame clones and is missing some. Of some 150,000 clones in the sample, more than 70% are singletons; the top ten hold roughly 1.5%. The sequencing input was peripheral blood. The receptors were gathered from a human donor in a cohort sampled during active COVID-19.

The DNA of the CDR3 is TGTGCCAGCAGCTTAGGAGCGGGCCTTTCCTACGAGCAGTACTTC. It yields the protein CASSLGAGLSYEQYF. The chain recombines TRBV7-2 with TRBJ2-7, with D possibly matching TRBD2 (6 bases). Trimming shortened V by 1 base and J by 1 base, and 11 bases separated the two germline ends. Germline CDR1 and CDR2: SGHTA and FQGNSA. The CDR3 runs 15 residues.

The chain recombines TRBV18 with TRBJ2-5; the match to TRBD1 covers 7 bases. Germline-derived CDR1 and CDR2 are KGHSH and LQKENI. The length of the CDR3 is 16 residues. With 2 bases clipped from V and 0 bases from J, the junction kept 6 bases outside the gene matches. The CDR3, as DNA: TGTGCCAGCTCACCAGCGGACAGGCATTACCAAGAGACCCAGTACTTC. Its translation: CASSPADRHYQETQYF.

The chain recombines TRBV3-1 (or the pseudogene TRBV3-2) with TRBJ2-5; TRBD1 aligns across 9 bases. Germline-derived CDR1 and CDR2 are LGHDT and YNNKEL (reference sequence). The CDR3 covers 16 residues. The V segment lost 0 bases and the J segment 2 bases; nucleotides outside the gene matches: 4. The CDR3 region is CASSQDKGTGQETQYF. DNA for the CDR3: TGTGCCAGCAGCCAAGATAAAGGGACAGGGCAAGAGACCCAGTACTTC.

The chain joins TRBV2 to TRBJ2-1; 8 positions agree with TRBD1. J was trimmed by 4 bases and V by 2 bases; bases with no gene match: 4. This CDR3 is 15 amino acids long. From germline, CDR1 is SNHLY and CDR2 FYNNEI. CDR3 sequence reads: CASSERTGLYNEQFF. In nucleotides, the CDR3 is TGTGCCAGCAGTGAAAGGACAGGGCTTTACAATGAGCAGTTCTTC. Looking up the rest from reference TRBV2 and TRBJ2-1 gives the full variable domain: EPEVTQTPSHQVTQMGQEVILRCVPISNHLYFYWYRQILGQKVEFLVSFYNNEISEKSEIFDDQFSVERPDGSNFTLKIRSTKLEDSAMYFCASSERTGLYNEQFFGPGTRLTVL.

The genes are TRBV18 and TRBJ1-6; 7 bases match TRBD1. Germline CDR1 KGHSH, CDR2 LQKENI. V shed 0 bases and J 8 bases; nucleotides not matched to a gene: 4. The CDR3 runs 15 residues. In DNA form, the CDR3 reads TGTGCCAGCTCACCACCGGAGGGGGCAGATTCACCCCTCCACTTT. Amino acids: CASSPPEGADSPLHF.

This clone was detected a few times. The rearrangement uses TRBV30 and TRBJ1-1; maybe TRBD1 (6 bases). This CDR3 has 15 residues. CDR1 GTSNPN and CDR2 SVGIG come from the germline V gene (reference sequence). The V gene lost 6 bases and the J gene lost 0 bases, with 17 bases spanning the gap. The CDR3 is CACGSGAFVNTEAFF. The CDR3 nucleotides read TGTGCCTGTGGGTCAGGGGCTTTCGTGAACACTGAAGCTTTCTTT. The complete variable domain, with remaining parts taken from reference TRBV30 and TRBJ1-1, reads SQTIHQWPATLVQPVGSPLSLECTVEGTSNPNLYWYRQAAGRGLQLLFYSVGIGQISSEVPQNLSASRPQDRQFILSSKKLLLSDSGFYLCACGSGAFVNTEAFFGQGTRLTVV.